This TCR beta chain appears in the sequencing data of a study of CD8 T cells in ankylosing spondylitis. Overall study results and limits: One TCR beta motif, made up of 7 or 8 highly homologous variants, appeared characteristic of ankylosing spondylitis blood.

V was pared by 6 bases and J by 2 bases, with 16 bases between. The length of the CDR3 is 15 residues. Germline V CDR1 and CDR2: MGHRA, YSYEKL. One entry per CDR3 protein results from TCRdb running MiXCR on the 5' RACE reads. The repertoire has 700,000 or so distinct CDR3 sequences, around 19% of them found once; the top ten carry around 20%. The sample holds a few counts of this clonotype. Its cognate antigen is unknown. Sequencing was done on a sample of blood, either unsorted or a sorted T cell fraction (not recorded which). The rearrangement links TRBV4-1 to TRBJ2-5, with no clear D. The clonotype originates from a male donor with ankylosing spondylitis. The CDR3 loop reads CASRARALDQETQYF. The CDR3 DNA is TGCGCCAGCAGGGCCCGGGCCCTAGATCAAGAGACCCAGTACTTC.